These 18 T cell receptor beta chains were sequenced from one sample in a study of T cells in Graves' hyperthyroidism and ophthalmopathy. The source material, RNA transcripts, was used to amplify TCR beta CDR3 regions. A set of HTBI primers served as the primers for a first-round RT-PCR of the TCR CDR3. MiXCR, run by TCRdb on the multiplex PCR reads, gives a single entry per CDR3 protein. The table lists about 400,000 distinct CDR3 sequences, approximately 14% of them singletons. What was sequenced was blood. Source of these receptors: a woman aged 18-35 years with Graves' hyperthyroidism that later progressed to Graves' ophthalmopathy.

The rearrangement joins TRBV20-1 to TRBJ1-5, with unresolved D. The CDR3 consists of 13 residues. Germline assignment: CDR1 DFQATT and CDR2 SNEGSKA (reference sequence). V lost 5 bases to trimming and J lost 4 bases, with 12 bases between them. CDR3 nucleotide sequence: TGCAGTGCTCTGACACCTACAAATCAGCCCCAGCATTTT. Its protein is CSALTPTNQPQHF.

Many counts were recorded for this clonotype. The chain combines TRBV12-3 or TRBV12-4 with TRBJ2-4; the match to TRBD2 covers 9 bases. The CDR3 contains 20 residues. V lost 0 bases, J lost 2 bases, and 14 bases stayed unmatched. The CDR3 spells CASSLALASGNLITKNIQYF. CDR3 DNA: TGTGCCAGCAGTTTAGCGCTGGCTAGCGGGAACCTGATAACCAAAAACATTCAGTACTTC.

V is TRBV5-1 and J is TRBJ2-2, with TRBD2 identical over 13 bases. With V trimmed by 1 base and J by 1 base, 4 bases remained unmatched. CDR1 SGHRS and CDR2 YFSETQ come from the germline V gene. This CDR3 spans 18 amino acids. The DNA for the CDR3 is TGCGCCAGCAGCTTGTCAAGACTAGCGGGAGGGAACACCGGGGAGCTGTTTTTT. Its translation is CASSLSRLAGGNTGELFF.

The genes are TRBV7-9 and TRBJ2-5; D remains unclear. Trimming removed 0 bases at V and 4 bases at J, with 9 bases between. Germline CDR1 reads SEHNR; CDR2 reads FQNEAQ (reference sequence). The CDR3 sequence is 14 residues long. The CDR3 DNA is TGTGCCAGCAGCTTAGCGGGAAAGGTAGAGACCCAGTACTTC. It specifies CASSLAGKVETQYF.

Comments on this clonotype: The junction departs from germline at one end; a sequencing error may be responsible. V and J are TRBV7-3 and TRBJ1-2, with a possible D match to TRBD1 (5 bases). CDR3 length: 13 amino acids. Germline-derived CDR1 and CDR2 are SGHTA and FQGTGA. The CDR3 nucleotides are TGTACCAGCAGTCCGAGTCGGGACGGGAGCTACACCTTC. Residues: CTSSPSRDGSYTF.

This clonotype was seen at least ten times. V gene TRBV13 combines with J gene TRBJ2-1; TRBD2 matches at 16 bases. CDR1 and CDR2 (germline): PRHDT, FYEKMQ (reference sequence). The J segment lost 0 bases and the V segment lost 5 bases, leaving 13 bases of the junction unmatched. This CDR3 is 21 amino acids long. The CDR3 DNA sequence: TGTGCCAGCAGCCAAGACCTTCCGGGACTAGCGGGAGGGAGCTCCTACAATGAGCAGTTCTTC. Translation gives CASSQDLPGLAGGSSYNEQFF.

This clonotype was seen many times. The chain recombines TRBV28 with TRBJ2-1; 9 bases are shared with TRBD2. The CDR3 extends over 21 amino acids. The ends lost 2 bases at V and 0 bases at J; junction bases unmatched: 17. Looked up from germline, CDR1 is MDHEN and CDR2 is SYDVKM. CDR3 sequence (DNA): TGTGCCAGCAGTTTAGGGGTCTTGGGTAGCGGGAGTCTGAGCTCCTACAATGAGCAGTTCTTC. This sequence encodes CASSLGVLGSGSLSSYNEQFF.

This clonotype was recorded a few times. The rearrangement uses TRBV4-1 and TRBJ2-2, with D unresolved. V was pared by 0 bases and J by 6 bases, with 8 bases between. Germline-derived CDR1 and CDR2 are MGHRA and YSYEKL. This CDR3 region has 14 residues. The CDR3 region is CASSQDGVAGELFF. Written as DNA, the CDR3 is TGCGCCAGCAGCCAAGATGGCGTGGCCGGGGAGCTGTTTTTT.

Ten or more counts support this clonotype. V usage is TRBV6-2 or TRBV6-3 and J usage is TRBJ2-1; 8 bases align to TRBD1. CDR1 is MNHEY and CDR2 is SVGEGT in the germline V gene. Losses at the gene ends were 4 bases for V and 9 bases for J; bases not matched to a gene: 11. The CDR3 extends over 15 amino acids. DNA of the CDR3: TGTGCCAGCAGTTTAGCCCCCGGGGACAGGATTGAGCAGTTCTTC. Encoded protein: CASSLAPGDRIEQFF.

In its sample, this clonotype was seen a few times. A much more abundant neighbour one base away suggests this may be a read error. The chain is built from TRBV5-1 and TRBJ1-1, with 8 bases that match TRBD1. CDR1 and CDR2 (germline): SGHRS, YFSETQ. After removal of 0 bases from V and 6 bases from J, the junction contained 7 bases not matched to a gene. The CDR3 is made up of 15 amino acids. As DNA, the CDR3 is TGCGCCAGCAGCTTGGGTTCGACAGGGGAGGCTGAAGCTTTCTTT. This sequence encodes CASSLGSTGEAEAFF. The entire variable domain, with the rest obtained from reference TRBV5-1 and TRBJ1-1, is as follows: KAGVTQTPRYLIKTRGQQVTLSCSPISGHRSVSWYQQTPGQGLQFLFEYFSETQRNKGNFPGRFSGRQFSNSRSEMNVSTLELGDSALYLCASSLGSTGEAEAFFGQGTRLTVV.

Turning to this clonotype: This sequence may be a read error, since a much larger clone differs from it by one base. In nucleotides, the CDR3 is TGCAGTGCTAGGAACGGGGCGAACACCGGGGAGCGGTTTTTT. Encoded protein: CSARNGANTGERFF. The gene calls are TRBV20-1 and TRBJ2-2; perhaps D is TRBD1 or TRBD2 (5 bases each). The CDR3 runs 14 residues. CDR1 is DFQATT and CDR2 is SNEGSKA in the germline V gene (reference sequence).

This clonotype came up many times. CDR3 loop: CASSLFPGQNTEAFF. CDR3 sequence (DNA): TGTGCCAGCAGTTTATTTCCAGGGCAGAACACTGAAGCTTTCTTT. The V call is TRBV28, the J call TRBJ1-1; perhaps TRBD1 as D (5 bases). The germline V gene has CDR1 MDHEN and CDR2 SYDVKM. Between the trimmed V and J ends, which lost 1 base and 1 base, there was a span of 10 bases. The CDR3 is made up of 15 amino acids.

This clonotype has a count of ten or more. V is TRBV30 and J is TRBJ2-1; D ambiguous. This CDR3 has 17 amino acids. Per germline, CDR1 GTSNPN and CDR2 SVGIG (reference sequence). With 1 base removed from V and 2 bases from J, the gap between germline ends came to 18 bases. CDR3: CAWSGPLGYSTYNEQFF. The CDR3 coding sequence is TGTGCCTGGAGTGGTCCCCTCGGGTATTCGACCTACAATGAGCAGTTCTTC.

The V gene is TRBV10-3, the J gene TRBJ2-7; 9 nucleotides align to TRBD2. Looked up from germline, CDR1 is ENHRY and CDR2 is SYGVKD. CDR3 length: 14 amino acids. V was clipped by 0 bases and J by 7 bases; unmatched bases: 4. The CDR3 DNA follows: TGTGCCATCAGTGAGTCTAGCGGGAGCGGGGAGCAGTACTTC. This codes for CAISESSGSGEQYF.

This clonotype has ten or more counts. The gene calls are TRBV20-1 and TRBJ2-7, with 12 bases fitting TRBD2. CDR1 is DFQATT and CDR2 is SNEGSKA in the germline V gene (reference sequence). Trimming took 6 bases from V and 4 from J; bases not matched to a gene: 7. The CDR3 runs 14 residues. The CDR3 region has the DNA TGCAGTGCCAACGGACTAGCGGGATTGTACGAGCAGTACTTC. Protein sequence: CSANGLAGLYEQYF.

The chain recombines TRBV6-5 with TRBJ1-2; possible D gene TRBD1, 5 bases. Germline CDR1 MNHEY, CDR2 SVGAGI. V was trimmed by 0 bases and J by 0 bases, leaving 8 bases between them. CDR3 length: 15 residues. The CDR3 nucleotides are TGTGCCAGCAGTTACTCGACGGGGGCTAACTATGGCTACACCTTC. Its protein is CASSYSTGANYGYTF.

This clonotype was observed at least ten times. The chain employs TRBV7-9 and TRBJ2-3; 12 nucleotides match TRBD2. The V gene end was trimmed by 3 bases and the J gene end by 5 bases; junction bases not matched to a gene: 9. The CDR3 runs to 17 residues. From germline, CDR1 is SEHNR and CDR2 FQNEAQ (reference sequence). The CDR3 protein is CASSFHSSGRAIDTQYF. CDR3 sequence (DNA): TGTGCCAGCAGCTTCCACTCTAGCGGGAGGGCCATAGATACGCAGTATTTT. Drawing the rest from reference TRBV7-9 and TRBJ2-3, the complete variable domain is DTGVSQNPRHKITKRGQNVTFRCDPISEHNRLYWYRQTLGQGPEFLTYFQNEAQLEKSRLLSDRFSAERPKGSFSTLEIQRTEQGDSAMYLCASSFHSSGRAIDTQYFGPGTRLTVL.

This clonotype was observed at least ten times. This sequence joins TRBV10-3 and TRBJ2-7; D is ambiguous. V was clipped by 2 bases and J by 7 bases, with 12 bases between them. The CDR3 runs 13 residues. Germline loops: CDR1 ENHRY, CDR2 SYGVKD. The CDR3 spells CAISETPLEEQYF. In DNA form, the CDR3 reads TGTGCCATCAGTGAGACCCCCCTCGAGGAGCAGTACTTC.